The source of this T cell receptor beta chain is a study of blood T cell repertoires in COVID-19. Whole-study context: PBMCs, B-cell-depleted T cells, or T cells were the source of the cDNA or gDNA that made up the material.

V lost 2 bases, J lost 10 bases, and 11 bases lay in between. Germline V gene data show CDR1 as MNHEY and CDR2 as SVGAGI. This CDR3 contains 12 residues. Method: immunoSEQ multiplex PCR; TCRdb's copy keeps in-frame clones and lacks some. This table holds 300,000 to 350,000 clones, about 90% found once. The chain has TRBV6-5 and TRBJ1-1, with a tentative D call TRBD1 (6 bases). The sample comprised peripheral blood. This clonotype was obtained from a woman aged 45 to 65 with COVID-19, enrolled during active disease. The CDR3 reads CASSYQGLGAFF. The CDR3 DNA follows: TGTGCCAGCAGTTACCAGGGGCTCGGAGCTTTCTTT.